The 13 T cell receptor beta chains presented below share a single source sample, sequenced in a study of blood T cell repertoires in COVID-19. TCRdb's table, derived via immunoSEQ multiplex PCR, lists solely in-frame clones and lacks some. Seen here are approximately 270,000 clones, roughly 88% observed once, and the top ten hold approximately 6%. Material: peripheral blood. All receptors come from a woman between 25 and 40 years old with COVID-19, enrolled during active disease.

The V and J genes are TRBV19 and TRBJ1-2; D not certain. The V end lost 3 bases, the J end lost 4 bases, and 15 bases lay between the germline ends. The CDR3 sequence is 15 residues long. Germline CDR1 LNHDA, CDR2 SQIVND (reference sequence). The CDR3 nucleotides read TGTGCCAGTAGTATTGGTGAGGGCCTAAGCTATGGCTACACCTTC. It encodes CASSIGEGLSYGYTF. Complete variable domain (other parts from reference TRBV19 and TRBJ1-2): DGGITQSPKYLFRKEGQNVTLSCEQNLNHDAMYWYRQDPGQGLRLIYYSQIVNDFQKGDIAEGYSVSREKKESFPLTVTSAQKNPTAFYLCASSIGEGLSYGYTFGSGTRLTVV.

The rearrangement links TRBV6-2 or TRBV6-3 to TRBJ2-3, with D maybe TRBD1 (6 bases). Germline V gene sequence: CDR1 MNHEY, CDR2 SVGEGT. Trimming took 2 bases from V and 2 from J, leaving 11 bases between them. This CDR3 contains 15 residues. The CDR3 bases are TGTGCCAGCAGTTACACGGCAGGGGACACAGATACGCAGTATTTT. This translates into CASSYTAGDTDTQYF.

The rearrangement links TRBV5-1 to TRBJ2-2; TRBD1 is a possible D gene (6 bases). Per the germline V gene, CDR1 is SGHRS and CDR2 is YFSETQ. Trimming shortened V by 1 base and J by 6 bases, and 7 bases separated the two germline ends. The CDR3 extends over 13 amino acids. CDR3 bases: TGCGCCAGCAGCTTGACAGGGCCCGGGGAGCTGTTTTTT. Amino acid sequence: CASSLTGPGELFF.

This chain links TRBV5-6 with TRBJ2-7, with D possibly TRBD2 on 6 matching bases. Between the trimmed V and J ends, which lost 2 bases and 4 bases, there was a span of 19 bases. CDR1 SGHDT and CDR2 YYEEEE come from the germline V gene. This CDR3 comprises 16 residues. The CDR3 nucleotides read TGTGCCAGCAGCTTAAACCCGGGTGTCGGGGGATACGAGCAGTACGTC. The encoded protein is CASSLNPGVGGYEQYV.

This chain uses TRBV5-1 with TRBJ1-3; 8 bases agree with TRBD1. The V segment lost 4 bases and the J segment 4 bases; nucleotides outside the gene matches: 10. There are 16 residues in the CDR3. CDR1 SGHRS and CDR2 YFSETQ come from the germline V gene. CDR3 sequence: CASSLTSGGAGNTIYF. In DNA form, the CDR3 reads TGCGCCAGCAGCCTGACTTCAGGGGGCGCGGGAAACACCATATATTTT. The full variable domain, rest sourced from reference TRBV5-1 and TRBJ1-3, is KAGVTQTPRYLIKTRGQQVTLSCSPISGHRSVSWYQQTPGQGLQFLFEYFSETQRNKGNFPGRFSGRQFSNSRSEMNVSTLELGDSALYLCASSLTSGGAGNTIYFGEGSWLTVV.

The chain employs TRBV29-1 and TRBJ2-1; 7 nucleotides agree with TRBD1. The V segment lost 0 bases and the J segment 0 bases; nucleotides outside the gene matches: 5. Germline CDR1 and CDR2: SQVTM and ANQGSEA. This CDR3 has 16 amino acids. The CDR3 DNA follows: TGCAGCGTTGAAGATCTGAGACAGGGCTCCTACAATGAGCAGTTCTTC. Protein product: CSVEDLRQGSYNEQFF.

V usage is TRBV10-1 and J usage is TRBJ2-7; D may be TRBD2 (7 bases). This CDR3 region has 16 residues. V lost 3 bases and J 7 bases, leaving 22 bases between the germline ends. CDR1 is WNHNN, CDR2 SYGVQD, per germline (reference sequence). The CDR3: CASSDTKGGPLREQYV. Here the CDR3 DNA reads TGCGCCAGCAGTGACACGAAGGGGGGGCCACTCAGGGAGCAGTACGTC.

The J gene is TRBJ2-4, the V gene TRBV6-2 or TRBV6-3; tentatively, D is TRBD1 (6 bases). Germline CDR1 and CDR2: MNHEY and SVGEGT. Trimming took off 2 bases at V and 0 bases at J, with 20 bases between the two ends. CDR3 length equals 19 residues. CDR3 protein: CASSYGQRKIETAKNIQYF. CDR3 DNA: TGTGCCAGCAGTTACGGACAGCGTAAAATTGAGACAGCCAAAAACATTCAGTACTTC.

The rearrangement links TRBV24-1 to TRBJ2-2, with D possibly matching TRBD1 (6 bases). In germline, CDR1 is KGHDR, CDR2 SFDVKD. The CDR3 covers 17 residues. V lost 7 bases and J 3 bases, leaving 20 bases between the germline ends. In nucleotides, the CDR3 is TGTGCCACCAGATCAGCCGGACAGCGTCGCGACACCGGGGAGCTGTTTTTT. Its protein product is CATRSAGQRRDTGELFF.

The gene calls are TRBV27 and TRBJ1-6; TRBD1 aligns across 7 bases. Per germline, CDR1 MNHEY and CDR2 SMNVEV (reference sequence). CDR3 length: 16 residues. Trimming removed 5 bases from V and 9 bases from J; junction bases left unmatched: 13. CDR3 DNA sequence: TGTGCCAGCAGTCCACAGGACAGGCCGGGAGTTTCACCCCTCCACTTT. Encoded protein: CASSPQDRPGVSPLHF.

The V and J genes are TRBV3-1 (or the pseudogene TRBV3-2) and TRBJ1-4; D is possibly TRBD1 (5 bases). Germline CDR1 LGHDT, CDR2 YNNKEL (reference sequence). This CDR3 has 14 amino acids. The V gene lost 0 bases and the J gene lost 8 bases, with 10 bases spanning the gap. CDR3 region: CASSQDPREEKLFF. CDR3 sequence (DNA): TGTGCCAGCAGCCAAGATCCCAGGGAAGAAAAACTGTTTTTT.

The rearrangement joins TRBV20-1 to TRBJ1-3; the D gene is possibly TRBD1 (6 bases). V was clipped by 3 bases and J by 0 bases, with 15 bases between them. Germline V gene lookup returns CDR1 DFQATT and CDR2 SNEGSKA (reference sequence). CDR3 length: 16 amino acids. The CDR3 loop reads CSASDAQGSSGNTIYF. The DNA for the CDR3 is TGCAGTGCTAGTGATGCGCAGGGGAGCTCTGGAAACACCATATATTTT.

On this clone: The sample has other DNA sequences that encode this CDR3 too. V gene TRBV4-2 combines with J gene TRBJ2-5; 10 bases map to TRBD2. Trimming removed 3 bases from V and 3 bases from J; junction bases left unmatched: 7. The germline V gene has CDR1 LGHNA and CDR2 YNFKEQ. The CDR3 runs 16 residues. CDR3 sequence reads: CASSQTSGGAKETQYF. The CDR3 region has the DNA TGTGCCAGCAGCCAGACCAGCGGGGGGGCCAAAGAGACCCAGTACTTC.